The present entry profiles one T cell receptor beta chain with its context. How the authors handled the data: Reference gene primer amplification in the assay estimated nucleated cell counts. Clones were sequenced by immunoSEQ multiplex PCR, and TCRdb holds only the in-frame ones, with some missing. V, J and clone size were drawn from that table, and D and trimming were deduced from the DNA. This table holds 150,000 to 200,000 clones, around 81% found once. The data derive from a study of blood T cell repertoires in COVID-19. As for the study in general: T cells, B-cell-depleted T cells, or PBMCs provided the cDNA or gDNA that served as material.

Ages ranged from about 18 to 90 years, with residence in about two dozen US areas. Donors in Cohort 3 who had recovered were those with two negative PCRs, healthcare professional clearance, or resolution of their symptoms. V was pared by 3 bases and J by 2 bases, with 1 base of the junction left unmatched. The V gene's germline CDR1 is LGHDT and CDR2 YNNKEL (reference sequence). This CDR3 comprises 15 residues. What was sequenced was PBMCs or T cells enriched from blood (not recorded which). The origin of this receptor is a man between 40 and 49 years old who had recovered from COVID-19. V usage is TRBV3-1 (or the pseudogene TRBV3-2) and J usage is TRBJ2-5; 12 bases are shared with TRBD2. The CDR3 DNA follows: TGTGCCAGCAGCCAGACTAGCGGGGGACAAGAGACCCAGTACTTC. It translates to CASSQTSGGQETQYF.